This T cell receptor beta chain was sequenced during a study of blood T cell repertoires in COVID-19. Assay: immunoSEQ multiplex PCR; the TCRdb copy retains only in-frame clones and omits some. The sample holds some 120,000 clones, approximately 89% seen once. Sequencing input: peripheral blood. The source is a man aged 35-49 years with acute or convalescent COVID-19.

This CDR3 reads CASSLVGSNTEAFF. The CDR3 bases are TGCGCCAGCAGCTTGGTCGGGAGCAACACTGAAGCTTTCTTT. This chain links TRBV5-1 with TRBJ1-1; no definite D call. V lost 0 bases and J lost 2, with 8 bases in between. CDR3 length: 14 amino acids. Per germline, CDR1 SGHRS and CDR2 YFSETQ.